The 32 T cell receptor beta chains in this list originate from one sample, sequenced in a study of identical twins. Each CDR3 protein gets one entry after TCRdb re-called the 5' RACE reads with MiXCR. Of a few hundred thousand distinct CDR3 sequences detected, approximately 11% appear once; the ten largest clones hold 3.5% to 5%. The sample also formed part of further work on yellow fever vaccine responses in identical twins.

Sequencing input: memory (CD45RO+) T cells sorted from blood. The receptors shown here come from a woman aged 18 to 35 in good health.

The CDR3 DNA sequence: TGTGCCACCAGCAGAGATGGGTGGGTAGTTGTGTCCTACGAGCAGTACTTC. It translates to CATSRDGWVVVSYEQYF. The V gene is TRBV15, the J gene TRBJ2-7; D gene ambiguous. Germline CDR1 reads LNHNV; CDR2 reads YYDKDF (reference sequence). The V and J ends lost 0 bases and 1 base respectively, with 16 bases between them. This CDR3 contains 17 residues.

The chain uses TRBV4-3 and TRBJ2-1; the match to TRBD2 covers 12 bases. This CDR3 spans 17 amino acids. The trim removed 3 bases at V and 5 bases at J, leaving 8 bases unmatched. The germline V gene encodes CDR1 LGHNA and CDR2 YSLEER. DNA of the CDR3: TGCGCCAGCAGCCACGTCCGACTAGCGGGAGAAAACAATGAGCAGTTCTTC. Encoded protein: CASSHVRLAGENNEQFF.

The CDR3 spells CASSLPEGMNTGELFF. CDR3 nucleotide sequence: TGCGCCAGCAGCCTTCCGGAGGGGATGAACACCGGGGAGCTGTTTTTT. This chain connects TRBV4-1 to TRBJ2-2; D is perhaps TRBD2 (6 bases). The ends were cut back, 4 bases at V and 1 base at J, with 13 bases in the middle. The germline V gene has CDR1 MGHRA and CDR2 YSYEKL. The CDR3 contains 16 residues.

This clonotype was observed a few times. The chain recombines TRBV25-1 with TRBJ2-7; 7 nucleotides align to TRBD2. This CDR3 is built from 14 residues. Per germline, CDR1 MGHDK and CDR2 SYGVNS. The ends lost 6 bases at V and 2 bases at J; junction bases unmatched: 7. CDR3 in DNA: TGTGCCAGCAGAGGAGGCGGGAGCCCCTACGAGCAGTACTTC. Amino acids: CASRGGGSPYEQYF.

The V gene is TRBV7-9, the J gene TRBJ2-7, with D possibly being TRBD1 (5 bases). This CDR3 is 16 amino acids long. Germline CDR1 reads SEHNR; CDR2 reads FQNEAQ (reference sequence). V was clipped by 3 bases and J by 3 bases, with 18 bases between them. In nucleotides, the CDR3 is TGTGCCAGCAGCTTCGGCAGGGCGAATCGACTCTACGAGCAGTACTTC. Translated: CASSFGRANRLYEQYF.

This clonotype was observed a single time. CDR3 in DNA: TGTGCCAGCAGCGTAGCTATTGGAGGGGCAGTGGGGGAGACCCAGTACTTC. Protein sequence: CASSVAIGGAVGETQYF. The chain is built from TRBV9 and TRBJ2-5; tentatively, D is TRBD2 (6 bases). Per germline, CDR1 SGDLS and CDR2 YYNGEE. V was trimmed by 0 bases and J by 5 bases, leaving 20 bases between them. The CDR3 spans 17 residues.

V is TRBV20-1 and J is TRBJ2-7, with D uncertain. CDR3 size: 9 residues. The ends were cut back, 8 bases at V and 9 bases at J, with 11 bases in the middle. CDR1 is DFQATT and CDR2 is SNEGSKA in the germline V gene (reference sequence). The CDR3 nucleotides read TGCAGTATCGAGGACCTGCAGTACTTC. Its protein is CSIEDLQYF.

Ten or more counts support this clonotype. The genes are TRBV11-2 and TRBJ2-7; TRBD2 matches 7 bases. This CDR3 region has 18 residues. Germline CDR1 SGHAT, CDR2 FQNNGV. Unmatched junction bases numbered 15, after V lost 1 base and J lost 3 bases. CDR3 nucleotide sequence: TGTGCCAGCAGCTTAGGGTTGTTGGGGTCTAGCGGTTACTACGAGCAGTACTTC. This gives the protein CASSLGLLGSSGYYEQYF.

The J gene is TRBJ2-1, the V gene TRBV10-2; D is perhaps TRBD1 or TRBD2 (5 bases each). V lost 3 bases and J 8 bases, leaving 11 bases between the germline ends. The CDR3 loop spans 13 amino acids. Germline loops: CDR1 WSHSY, CDR2 SAAADI. CDR3 nucleotide sequence: TGCGCCAGCAGTGATGGGGGTTTGGATGAGCAGTTCTTC. It encodes CASSDGGLDEQFF.

The V and J genes are TRBV28 and TRBJ1-5, with 8 bases aligning to TRBD1. Per germline, CDR1 MDHEN and CDR2 SYDVKM. Unmatched junction bases numbered 9, after V lost 6 bases and J lost 5 bases. The CDR3 covers 15 residues. CDR3 in DNA: TGTGCCAGCAGCCCACCGGACAGGGAGGATCAGCCCCAGCATTTT. This sequence encodes CASSPPDREDQPQHF. Full variable domain (missing parts from reference TRBV28 and TRBJ1-5): DVKVTQSSRYLVKRTGEKVFLECVQDMDHENMFWYRQDPGLGLRLIYFSYDVKMKEKGDIPEGYSVSREKKERFSLILESASTNQTSMYLCASSPPDREDQPQHFGDGTRLSIL.

Only a few counts were recorded for this clonotype. The V call is TRBV6-1, the J call TRBJ1-4; the D is unclear. The length of the CDR3 is 13 residues. The germline V gene has CDR1 MNHNS and CDR2 SASEGT. Deletions cut 6 bases from V and 6 bases from J, with 11 bases between. CDR3 in amino acids: CASSPVPYEKLFF. In nucleotides, the CDR3 is TGTGCCAGCAGCCCAGTCCCTTATGAAAAACTGTTTTTT.

The rearrangement links TRBV12-3 or TRBV12-4 to TRBJ2-2; D is unclear. The CDR3 length is 14 residues. Trimming cost V 3 bases and J 6 bases, with 11 bases left between them. The chain's CDR3 is CASSFAMISGELFF. CDR3 nucleotides: TGTGCCAGCAGTTTTGCCATGATATCCGGGGAGCTGTTTTTT.

The rearrangement links TRBV5-1 to TRBJ2-6; D unresolved. There are 14 residues in the CDR3. The germline V gene has CDR1 SGHRS and CDR2 YFSETQ. The germline V and J ends were trimmed by 5 bases and 1 base, with 7 bases remaining between them. The CDR3 nucleotides read TGCGCCAGCAGTATGGGGTCTGGGGCCAACGTCCTGACTTTC. It yields the protein CASSMGSGANVLTF.

This sequence joins TRBV5-6 and TRBJ2-1, with 8 bases identical to TRBD1. After removal of 4 bases from V and 8 bases from J, the junction contained 5 bases not matched to a gene. Looked up from germline, CDR1 is SGHDT and CDR2 is YYEEEE. The CDR3 has 13 residues. The CDR3 spells CASSPQGGYEQFF. Here the CDR3 DNA reads TGTGCCAGCAGCCCACAGGGGGGCTATGAGCAGTTCTTC.

This clonotype has only a few counts. The chain carries TRBV7-2 and TRBJ2-1; 11 nucleotides line up with TRBD2. Germline V gives CDR1 SGHTA, CDR2 FQGNSA. The CDR3 extends over 14 amino acids. With V trimmed by 8 bases and J by 7 bases, 7 bases remained unmatched. CDR3 bases: TGTGCCAGCTCTTCCTCTAGCGGGAGGAATGAGCAGTTCTTC. Translated, it gives CASSSSSGRNEQFF.

Only a few counts were recorded for this clonotype. The chain uses TRBV29-1 and TRBJ2-1; 9 bases map to TRBD1. V was clipped by 4 bases and J by 9 bases; unmatched bases: 4. Germline V lookup: CDR1 SQVTM, CDR2 ANQGSEA. The CDR3 spans 12 residues. The CDR3 here is CSVGGQGTEQFF. The CDR3 DNA reads TGCAGCGTTGGCGGACAGGGGACTGAGCAGTTCTTC.

This clonotype turned up a few times. The chain combines TRBV4-1 with TRBJ2-3; D possibly matches TRBD1 or TRBD2 (5 bases each). The V and J ends lost 0 bases and 2 bases respectively, with 9 bases between them. Germline CDR1 MGHRA, CDR2 YSYEKL. The CDR3 spans 15 residues. The DNA of the CDR3 is TGCGCCAGCAGCCAAGAAGGGGACGACACAGATACGCAGTATTTT. Translated: CASSQEGDDTDTQYF.

This clonotype was picked up a small number of times. The chain is built from TRBV20-1 and TRBJ1-6; TRBD1 matches 7 bases. This CDR3 has 14 residues. CDR1 DFQATT and CDR2 SNEGSKA come from the germline V gene (reference sequence). Trimming cost V 6 bases and J 10 bases; bases outside gene matches: 12. The CDR3 DNA follows: TGCAGTGCCGACCCGGGAAGGGGGCAGTCACCCCTCCACTTT. It is translated as CSADPGRGQSPLHF.

In this sample, this clonotype turned up a few times. The chain has TRBV6-5 and TRBJ1-1; D is unresolved. The CDR3 length is 16 residues. V was trimmed by 0 bases and J by 1 base, leaving 12 bases between them. The germline CDR1 and CDR2 sequences are MNHEY and SVGAGI. The CDR3 nucleotides are TGTGCCAGCAGTTACTCGATCGGCAGGACGAACACTGAAGCTTTCTTT. Its protein is CASSYSIGRTNTEAFF.

The chain links TRBV6-5 to TRBJ2-2, with 8 bases lining up with TRBD2. The length of the CDR3 is 16 residues. CDR1 and CDR2 (germline): MNHEY, SVGAGI. Trimming cost V 4 bases and J 6 bases; bases outside gene matches: 10. CDR3 amino acids: CASSSGREEDPGELFF. The CDR3 DNA sequence: TGTGCCAGCAGTTCTGGGCGGGAGGAAGACCCCGGGGAGCTGTTTTTT.

This clonotype was counted only a few times. The chain recombines TRBV6-2 or TRBV6-3 with TRBJ2-3, with D unclear. The V end was cut by 2 bases, the J end by 2 bases, with 8 bases between. Per the germline V gene, CDR1 is MNHEY and CDR2 is SVGEGT. The CDR3 loop spans 14 amino acids. CDR3: CASSYGGVTDTQYF. The CDR3 DNA is TGTGCCAGCAGTTACGGCGGAGTCACAGATACGCAGTATTTT.

With regard to this clonotype: An end of the junction does not agree with germline; a read error may underlie this. The V gene is TRBV29-1, the J gene TRBJ2-7; TRBD1 aligns across 7 bases. The CDR3 has 12 residues. Looked up from germline, CDR1 is SQVTM and CDR2 is ANQGSEA. The CDR3 region has the DNA TGCAGCGTTGAAGGAACCGACAGGGCCAAGGACTTC. Encoded protein: CSVEGTDRAKDF.

This sequence joins TRBV20-1 and TRBJ2-7; D possibly corresponds to TRBD1 (6 bases). This CDR3 spans 14 amino acids. Germline-derived CDR1 and CDR2 are DFQATT and SNEGSKA (reference sequence). With 8 bases removed from V and 0 bases from J, the gap between germline ends came to 17 bases. CDR3 coding DNA: TGCAGTTGGGGCAAGACAGGCCTCTCCTACGAGCAGTACTTC. Its translation: CSWGKTGLSYEQYF.

This clonotype was observed many times. J is TRBJ1-2 and V is TRBV12-3 or TRBV12-4, with D maybe TRBD1 (5 bases). The ends were cut back, 5 bases at V and 5 bases at J, with 24 bases in the middle. CDR3 length equals 17 residues. CDR3 DNA: TGTGCCAGCAGTCCCGCACCGGGGGACGGGGGATTGTATGGCTACACCTTC. It is translated as CASSPAPGDGGLYGYTF.

Many counts were recorded for this clonotype. The chain uses TRBV12-3 or TRBV12-4 and TRBJ2-1; 8 bases agree with TRBD1. Trimming cost V 6 bases and J 6 bases; bases outside gene matches: 4. CDR3 length equals 13 residues. DNA for the CDR3: TGTGCCAGCAGCGGGACAGGAGGCAATGAGCAGTTCTTC. It specifies CASSGTGGNEQFF.

This rearrangement joins TRBV7-2 to TRBJ2-2, with D unresolved. The CDR3 is 16 residues long. Germline V gene sequence: CDR1 SGHTA, CDR2 FQGNSA. With 5 bases removed from V and 4 bases from J, the gap between germline ends came to 17 bases. In nucleotides, the CDR3 is TGTGCCAGCAGCGATCTAGGCCTTCGGGTCACCGGGGAGCTGTTTTTT. It encodes CASSDLGLRVTGELFF.

In its sample, this clonotype was seen a few times. The rearrangement joins TRBV27 to TRBJ2-3; the match to TRBD2 covers 7 bases. V was pared by 3 bases and J by 8 bases, with 5 bases of the junction left unmatched. The CDR3 has 13 amino acids. Germline CDR1 reads MNHEY; CDR2 reads SMNVEV (reference sequence). The CDR3 bases are TGTGCCAGCAGTTTGACGGGGGGAGGTACGCAGTATTTT. Amino acids: CASSLTGGGTQYF.

The chain is built from TRBV4-3 and TRBJ2-2, with TRBD1 matching 8 bases. V shed 0 bases, J shed 4 bases, and the junction held 7 bases outside the gene matches. The CDR3 has 17 amino acids. Germline V gene lookup returns CDR1 LGHNA and CDR2 YSLEER. CDR3 sequence (DNA): TGCGCCAGCAGCCAAGAAATTCCAGGGGGCAGCACCGGGGAGCTGTTTTTT. Amino acids: CASSQEIPGGSTGELFF.

As to this clonotype: A much more abundant neighbour one base away suggests this may be a read error. The J gene is TRBJ2-2, the V gene TRBV12-3 or TRBV12-4, with a weak D call TRBD2 (5 bases). The CDR3 runs 15 residues. Deletions cut 5 bases from V and 4 bases from J, with 14 bases between. The DNA for the CDR3 is TGTGCCAGCAGTCCCGTAGAGGGATCCACCGGGGAGCTGTTTTTT. It specifies CASSPVEGSTGELFF.

V and J are TRBV7-2 and TRBJ2-7, with 7 bases fitting TRBD2. Per the germline V gene, CDR1 is SGHTA and CDR2 is FQGNSA. J gave up 5 bases and V 2 bases, and 3 bases lay outside the gene matches. The CDR3 loop spans 13 amino acids. In nucleotides, the CDR3 is TGTGCCAGCAGCTTAATAGGGACTAACGAGCAGTACTTC. This encodes CASSLIGTNEQYF.

In its sample, this clonotype was seen a few times. This chain uses TRBV7-2 with TRBJ2-3; D not resolved. Trimming cost V 7 bases and J 0 bases, with 8 bases left between them. CDR3 length equals 13 residues. Germline V gives CDR1 SGHTA, CDR2 FQGNSA. The CDR3 DNA is TGTGCCAGCAACCTCGTTAGCACAGATACGCAGTATTTT. This encodes CASNLVSTDTQYF.

This rearrangement joins TRBV20-1 to TRBJ2-7, with 7 bases identical to TRBD2. The CDR3 spans 16 residues. Germline V gene sequence: CDR1 DFQATT, CDR2 SNEGSKA (reference sequence). After removal of 4 bases from V and 5 bases from J, the junction contained 17 bases not matched to a gene. The CDR3 coding sequence is TGCAGTGCTACCCTATTCCGGGGGGATATCCCCCACGAGCAGTACTTC. This translates into CSATLFRGDIPHEQYF.